Below are 17 T cell receptor beta chains sequenced from a single sample in a study of metastatic and nonmetastatic thyroid tumors. No patient had received any treatment before thyroid surgery. TCRdb re-called clones via MiXCR from the PCR reads. The profile shows over 55,000 clones, roughly 30% of them singletons. The specimen was blood. The receptors shown here come from a female donor with papillary thyroid cancer or a benign thyroid nodule (not recorded which). Some clones in this sample may be carry-over from other donors' samples.

V is TRBV11-3 and J is TRBJ2-2, with D possibly TRBD2 on 5 matching bases. Germline loops: CDR1 SGHNT, CDR2 YENEEA. The CDR3 consists of 14 residues. Trimming pared 5 bases from V and 7 bases from J, leaving 14 bases between. As DNA, the CDR3 is TGTGCCAGCAGCCCCCGGGGATACAACGGGGAGCTGTTTTTT. Translation gives CASSPRGYNGELFF.

This clone was found many times. The V call is TRBV19, the J call TRBJ2-1, with D possibly being TRBD2 (6 bases). V lost 3 bases and J lost 0, with 6 bases in between. The germline V gene encodes CDR1 LNHDA and CDR2 SQIVND (reference sequence). The CDR3 runs to 14 residues. CDR3 sequence: CASSMGGSYNEQFF. The CDR3 coding sequence is TGTGCCAGTAGTATGGGGGGCTCCTACAATGAGCAGTTCTTC.

This clone has a handful of counts. The chain is built from TRBV28 and TRBJ2-1, with a weak D call TRBD2 (6 bases). CDR1 MDHEN and CDR2 SYDVKM come from the germline V gene. The CDR3 loop spans 14 amino acids. The V gene lost 5 bases and the J gene lost 7 bases, with 15 bases spanning the gap. The CDR3 reads CASSPAGTPNEQFF. CDR3 in DNA: TGTGCCAGCAGTCCAGCGGGTACTCCAAATGAGCAGTTCTTC.

The chain recombines TRBV3-1 with TRBJ2-7; D may be TRBD1 (6 bases). Germline-derived CDR1 and CDR2 are LGHDT and YNNKEL (reference sequence). Trimming shortened V by 4 bases and J by 7 bases, and 11 bases separated the two germline ends. This CDR3 has 12 residues. Here the CDR3 DNA reads TGTGCCAGCAGCCCGACCCAGGGGGAGCAGTACTTC. Translation gives CASSPTQGEQYF.

This clone was detected a few times. V gene TRBV7-3 combines with J gene TRBJ2-1; possibly TRBD1 for D (6 bases). The CDR3 length is 13 residues. Deletions cut 5 bases from V and 7 bases from J, with 12 bases between. Germline values: CDR1 SGHTA, CDR2 FQGTGA. CDR3 sequence reads: CASSGQGRNEQFF. CDR3 nucleotide sequence: TGTGCCAGCAGCGGCCAGGGGCGTAATGAGCAGTTCTTC.

Notes on this clone: Other nucleotide sequences from this sample produce the same CDR3. The chain couples TRBV15 to TRBJ2-3; D is ambiguous. Trimming took off 1 base at V and 1 base at J, with 6 bases between the two ends. CDR3 size: 14 residues. Germline V CDR1 and CDR2: LNHNV, YYDKDF (reference sequence). The CDR3, as DNA: TGTGCCACCAGCAGAGGGCAGGGCACAGATACGCAGTATTTT. Translation: CATSRGQGTDTQYF.

This chain joins TRBV6-1 and TRBJ1-5; D may be TRBD1 (6 bases). There are 14 residues in the CDR3. Germline V gene lookup returns CDR1 MNHNS and CDR2 SASEGT. Trimming removed 5 bases from V and 3 bases from J, with 11 bases in between. CDR3 nucleotide sequence: TGTGCCAGCAGTCGCTGGACAGTCAATCAGCCCCAGCATTTT. Protein: CASSRWTVNQPQHF.

This clone was counted only a few times. The chain couples TRBV6-1 to TRBJ1-2; D remains ambiguous. Germline V gives CDR1 MNHNS, CDR2 SASEGT. The CDR3 has 13 residues. Trimming removed 10 bases at V and 4 bases at J, with 16 bases between. CDR3 nucleotide sequence: TGTGCCATCCCACCGCCGACCTCCTATGGCTACACCTTC. Translating gives CAIPPPTSYGYTF.

Within the sample, this clone is medium-sized (0.01 to 0.1%). V usage is TRBV20-1 and J usage is TRBJ1-1; 9 bases are shared with TRBD1. The germline gives CDR1 DFQATT, CDR2 SNEGSKA (reference sequence). The V and J ends lost 5 bases and 4 bases, in that order; junction bases with no gene match: 5. This CDR3 has 13 residues. The DNA for the CDR3 is TGCAGTGCTTCGGACAGGGGTGGCACTGAAGCTTTCTTT. This sequence encodes CSASDRGGTEAFF.

This clone was seen more than once but under ten times. At the DNA level, this CDR3 is encoded by other sequences in the same sample as well. This chain uses TRBV11-3 with TRBJ1-2; perhaps TRBD1 as D (5 bases). The CDR3 loop spans 13 amino acids. The germline gives CDR1 SGHNT, CDR2 YENEEA. The germline V and J ends were trimmed by 5 bases and 2 bases, with 9 bases remaining between them. As DNA, the CDR3 is TGTGCCAGCAGCCCCGACAGAAACTATGGCTACACCTTC. Translation: CASSPDRNYGYTF.

This clone showed up just a few times. The rearrangement joins TRBV6-1 to TRBJ1-2; no clear D gene. Germline CDR1 MNHNS, CDR2 SASEGT. Deletions cut 8 bases from V and 3 bases from J, with 4 bases between. This CDR3 has 10 residues. The CDR3 nucleotides are TGTGCCAGCGGAGACTATGGCTACACCTTC. Translated: CASGDYGYTF.

The J gene is TRBJ2-1, the V gene TRBV5-1; the D gene is possibly TRBD2 (5 bases). Trimming left V 6 bases short and J 3 bases short, with 16 bases between. The CDR3 covers 15 residues. Germline V lookup: CDR1 SGHRS, CDR2 YFSETQ. In nucleotides, the CDR3 is TGCGCCAGCAATCCCGGTGGAGGAGACTACAATGAGCAGTTCTTC. Translation: CASNPGGGDYNEQFF.

The chain is built from TRBV7-8 and TRBJ1-2; D not certain. Germline CDR1 is SGHVS and CDR2 is FQNEAQ. The length of the CDR3 is 13 residues. The V gene lost 1 base and the J gene lost 8 bases, with 11 bases spanning the gap. The CDR3 spells CASSLGVHLGYTF. The DNA of the CDR3 is TGTGCCAGCAGCTTAGGGGTCCACTTGGGCTACACCTTC.

The chain carries TRBV19 and TRBJ1-5, with 10 bases matching TRBD1. The V gene's germline CDR1 is LNHDA and CDR2 SQIVND (reference sequence). The CDR3 is 16 amino acids. The J segment lost 4 bases and the V segment lost 7 bases, leaving 10 bases of the junction unmatched. CDR3 in amino acids: CASKYTDRGRNQPQHF. CDR3 sequence (DNA): TGTGCCAGTAAATACACAGACAGGGGGCGGAATCAGCCCCAGCATTTT.

This clone was seen more than once but under ten times. V gene TRBV19 combines with J gene TRBJ2-7; 10 nucleotides line up with TRBD1. This CDR3 comprises 15 residues. J was trimmed by 4 bases and V by 7 bases; bases with no gene match: 10. Germline CDR1 LNHDA, CDR2 SQIVND (reference sequence). The CDR3 DNA reads as TGTGCCAGTACCCCGGGACAGGGGACCTTTTACGAGCAGTACTTC. Protein product: CASTPGQGTFYEQYF.

This clone was recorded a few times. CDR3 amino acids: CASSPVGAGGDEQFF. CDR3 nucleotide sequence: TGTGCCAGCAGTCCGGTGGGGGCGGGGGGCGATGAGCAGTTCTTC. The chain combines TRBV28 with TRBJ2-1; 8 bases match TRBD2. The V gene end was trimmed by 5 bases and the J gene end by 8 bases; junction bases not matched to a gene: 11. Germline V lookup: CDR1 MDHEN, CDR2 SYDVKM. The CDR3 loop spans 15 amino acids.

The chain employs TRBV6-2 or TRBV6-3 and TRBJ1-1, with a weak D call TRBD1 (6 bases). The CDR3 extends over 14 amino acids. V was trimmed by 6 bases and J by 3 bases, leaving 14 bases between them. CDR1 and CDR2 from the germline V gene are MNHEY and SVGEGT. The CDR3 coding sequence is TGTGCCAGCAGACCCTTACAGGGATACACTGAAGCTTTCTTT. The encoded protein is CASRPLQGYTEAFF.